Following are 20 T cell receptor beta chains from one sample sequenced in a study of T cells after yellow fever vaccination. TCRdb re-called the 5' RACE reads with MiXCR, one entry per CDR3 protein. The data show about 350,000 distinct CDR3 sequences, with around 13% seen just once and about 3% held by the top ten. Specimen: CD4+ T cells sorted from PBMCs, collected 15 days after the yellow fever booster vaccination. These receptors were taken from a man aged 18 to 35 who received the YFV17D yellow fever vaccine.

This clonotype has only a few counts. The rearrangement links TRBV25-1 to TRBJ2-7, with 9 bases matching TRBD1. V was pared by 8 bases and J by 1 base, with 6 bases of the junction left unmatched. The germline CDR1 and CDR2 sequences are MGHDK and SYGVNS. The CDR3 length is 14 residues. CDR3 coding DNA: TGTGCCAGCTTTGGGACAGGGAGATCCTACGAGCAGTACTTC. Translating it yields CASFGTGRSYEQYF.

There are a few counts of this clonotype. This chain joins TRBV7-2 and TRBJ1-2; unclear D gene. The CDR3 length is 13 residues. The germline V and J ends were trimmed by 5 bases and 4 bases, with 11 bases remaining between them. Germline CDR1 is SGHTA and CDR2 is FQGNSA. This chain's CDR3 is CASSESHSYGYTF. In nucleotides, the CDR3 is TGTGCCAGCAGCGAAAGTCACAGCTATGGCTACACCTTC.

The rearrangement uses TRBV6-2 or TRBV6-3 and TRBJ2-5; the match to TRBD2 covers 8 bases. V was clipped by 5 bases and J by 4 bases; unmatched bases: 12. CDR1 and CDR2 (germline): MNHEY, SVGEGT. This CDR3 has 16 amino acids. CDR3 sequence: CASSTPIAGPSETQYF. The CDR3, as DNA: TGTGCCAGCAGTACCCCTATAGCGGGGCCTTCAGAGACCCAGTACTTC.

This chain joins TRBV6-5 and TRBJ2-7, with 9 bases lining up with TRBD1. Germline V CDR1 and CDR2: MNHEY, SVGAGI. The CDR3 contains 15 residues. The J segment lost 3 bases and the V segment lost 0 bases, leaving 3 bases of the junction unmatched. CDR3 protein: CASSYSTGGFYEQYF. CDR3 nucleotide sequence: TGTGCCAGCAGTTACTCGACAGGGGGTTTCTACGAGCAGTACTTC.

The chain has TRBV7-9 and TRBJ1-5; no clear D. Germline assignment: CDR1 SEHNR and CDR2 FQNEAQ (reference sequence). V was clipped by 1 base and J by 0 bases, with 7 bases between them. The CDR3 is 15 residues long. The CDR3 coding sequence is TGTGCCAGCAGCTTAGACGGGTTTAGCAATCAGCCCCAGCATTTT. This encodes CASSLDGFSNQPQHF.

This clonotype was found a few times. The chain carries TRBV7-9 and TRBJ2-7; 9 positions match TRBD1. The V segment lost 7 bases and the J segment 3 bases; nucleotides outside the gene matches: 7. From germline, CDR1 is SEHNR and CDR2 FQNEAQ (reference sequence). CDR3 size: 14 residues. CDR3 loop: CASMRTGENYEQYF. The CDR3 region has the DNA TGTGCCAGCATGAGGACAGGGGAAAACTACGAGCAGTACTTC.

CDR3 loop: CASSPSLTYMNTEAFF. The CDR3 DNA reads TGTGCCAGCAGTCCATCCTTGACATACATGAACACTGAAGCTTTCTTT. The chain has TRBV27 and TRBJ1-1; D not certain. V dropped 5 bases and J dropped 0 bases, with 16 bases sitting between them. The CDR3 extends over 16 amino acids. CDR1 MNHEY and CDR2 SMNVEV come from the germline V gene (reference sequence).

This chain links TRBV18 with TRBJ2-5, with D tentatively TRBD2 (5 bases). Trimming took 0 bases from V and 4 from J, leaving 15 bases between them. Germline V gene lookup returns CDR1 KGHSH and CDR2 LQKENI. The length of the CDR3 is 16 residues. CDR3 sequence: CASSPPEVVSRETQYF. The CDR3 DNA sequence: TGTGCCAGCTCACCACCGGAGGTAGTAAGCAGAGAGACCCAGTACTTC. Drawing the rest from reference TRBV18 and TRBJ2-5, the complete variable domain is NAGVMQNPRHLVRRRGQEARLRCSPMKGHSHVYWYRQLPEEGLKFMVYLQKENIIDESGMPKERFSAEFPKEGPSILRIQQVVRGDSAAYFCASSPPEVVSRETQYFGPGTRLLVL.

This clonotype has more than one count but fewer than ten. The V and J genes are TRBV12-3 or TRBV12-4 and TRBJ1-4; D gene ambiguous. The ends were cut back, 8 bases at V and 8 bases at J, with 18 bases in the middle. The length of the CDR3 is 14 residues. CDR3 nucleotides: TGTGCCAGCCGCAGCCGGGGTTTAGAAGAAAAACTGTTTTTT. Translation: CASRSRGLEEKLFF.

This clonotype was seen more than once but under ten times. The rearrangement links TRBV6-2 or TRBV6-3 to TRBJ2-1; D is possibly TRBD2 (7 bases). CDR3 length equals 13 residues. Germline V gene sequence: CDR1 MNHEY, CDR2 SVGEGT. Trimming cost V 6 bases and J 10 bases, with 16 bases left between them. The CDR3 loop reads CASRQVGGHEQFF. CDR3 sequence (DNA): TGTGCCAGCAGACAAGTGGGGGGGCACGAGCAGTTCTTC.

V is TRBV6-5 and J is TRBJ2-3; D may correspond to TRBD1 or TRBD2 (5 bases each). V lost 6 bases, J lost 2 bases, and 12 bases lay in between. Germline CDR1 MNHEY, CDR2 SVGAGI. This CDR3 is built from 14 residues. The CDR3 is CASRTPGATDTQYF. The CDR3 nucleotides read TGTGCCAGCAGGACCCCCGGGGCCACAGATACGCAGTATTTT.

This clonotype occurred a few times. V is TRBV24-1 and J is TRBJ2-4; D gene unclear. The CDR3 spans 12 residues. Germline-derived CDR1 and CDR2 are KGHDR and SFDVKD. V was trimmed by 10 bases and J by 8 bases, leaving 14 bases between them. The CDR3: CATQDSSDIQYF. The CDR3 DNA is TGTGCCACGCAAGATAGCAGTGACATTCAGTACTTC.

The chain has TRBV5-5 and TRBJ2-6; D is uncertain. Trimming stripped 4 bases from V and 0 bases from J, with 14 bases between. Looked up from germline, CDR1 is SGHKS and CDR2 is YYEKEE (reference sequence). This CDR3 has 17 residues. The CDR3 is CASSRALQTSGANVLTF. The CDR3 nucleotides read TGTGCCAGCAGCAGAGCACTACAGACCTCTGGGGCCAACGTCCTGACTTTC.

The J gene is TRBJ2-5, the V gene TRBV9, with D perhaps matching TRBD2 (5 bases). Germline-derived CDR1 and CDR2 are SGDLS and YYNGEE. Between the trimmed V and J ends, which lost 2 bases and 5 bases, there was a span of 10 bases. The CDR3 has 13 residues. Here the CDR3 reads CASSVDSPETQYF. DNA of the CDR3: TGTGCCAGCAGCGTGGACTCACCGGAGACCCAGTACTTC.

This clonotype was found a few times. The J gene is TRBJ1-1, the V gene TRBV20-1; no reliable D call. V shed 0 bases and J shed 3 bases, with 14 bases lying between them. The CDR3 length is 15 residues. Germline V CDR1 and CDR2: DFQATT, SNEGSKA (reference sequence). In DNA, the CDR3 is TGCAGTGCTAGAGATCCCGCTATTATCGACACTGAAGCTTTCTTT. It is translated as CSARDPAIIDTEAFF.

This clonotype was observed many times. The chain is built from TRBV6-5 and TRBJ2-2; no clear D. Trimming pared 0 bases from V and 6 bases from J, leaving 8 bases between. This CDR3 region has 14 residues. Germline lookup yields CDR1 MNHEY and CDR2 SVGAGI. CDR3 loop: CASSYSSDSGELFF. The CDR3 nucleotides are TGTGCCAGCAGTTACTCGTCAGACTCCGGGGAGCTGTTTTTT.

The V call is TRBV24-1, the J call TRBJ2-5, with D possibly TRBD1 on 5 matching bases. V lost 3 bases and J 5 bases, leaving 15 bases between the germline ends. The CDR3 loop spans 15 amino acids. Germline V CDR1 and CDR2: KGHDR, SFDVKD. CDR3 sequence (DNA): TGTGCCACCAGTGATGGCAGGGCCTTAAGGGAGACCCAGTACTTC. It encodes CATSDGRALRETQYF.

This clonotype was picked up a small number of times. This chain uses TRBV30 with TRBJ1-1; tentatively, D is TRBD1 (5 bases). Per the germline V gene, CDR1 is GTSNPN and CDR2 is SVGIG (reference sequence). Trimming cost V 4 bases and J 0 bases, with 9 bases left between them. This CDR3 region has 13 residues. CDR3 protein: CAWTEGVNTEAFF. DNA for the CDR3: TGTGCCTGGACGGAAGGGGTGAACACTGAAGCTTTCTTT.

A few counts support this clonotype. This chain uses TRBV4-1 with TRBJ1-4; 8 bases agree with TRBD1. This CDR3 contains 14 residues. The V and J ends lost 6 bases and 2 bases, in that order; junction bases with no gene match: 2. The germline CDR1 and CDR2 sequences are MGHRA and YSYEKL. This CDR3 is CASSRTGTNEKLFF. The CDR3 DNA follows: TGCGCCAGCAGTCGGACAGGGACTAATGAAAAACTGTTTTTT.

This clonotype occurred a few times. The CDR3 DNA sequence: TGCGCCAGCAGTCGACAGGGTTCAGATACGCAGTATTTT. It is translated as CASSRQGSDTQYF. The chain employs TRBV10-1 and TRBJ2-3, with 7 bases fitting TRBD1. Germline CDR1 WNHNN, CDR2 SYGVQD (reference sequence). Trimming took 5 bases from V and 4 from J; bases not matched to a gene: 3. CDR3 length: 13 residues.